The table lists the clone carrying this T cell receptor beta chain with a count of one. The CDR3 length is 16 residues. CDR1 and CDR2 (germline): LGHNA, YNFKEQ. V was clipped by 0 bases and J by 5 bases, with 16 bases between them. Produced via immunoSEQ multiplex PCR; TCRdb's table is partial and in-frame only. Of 120,000 or so clones detected, around 83% appear once; the ten largest clones hold about 5.5%. The sample originates from a study of blood T cell repertoires in COVID-19. The chain is built from TRBV4-2 and TRBJ2-5, with a tentative D call TRBD1 (6 bases). Sequencing was carried out using peripheral blood. The TCR sequence derives from a man at least 80 years old with active or convalescent COVID-19. The CDR3 region has the DNA TGTGCCAGCAGCCAAGACCCTTCACAGGGCCAGGAGACCCAGTACTTC. It codes for CASSQDPSQGQETQYF.